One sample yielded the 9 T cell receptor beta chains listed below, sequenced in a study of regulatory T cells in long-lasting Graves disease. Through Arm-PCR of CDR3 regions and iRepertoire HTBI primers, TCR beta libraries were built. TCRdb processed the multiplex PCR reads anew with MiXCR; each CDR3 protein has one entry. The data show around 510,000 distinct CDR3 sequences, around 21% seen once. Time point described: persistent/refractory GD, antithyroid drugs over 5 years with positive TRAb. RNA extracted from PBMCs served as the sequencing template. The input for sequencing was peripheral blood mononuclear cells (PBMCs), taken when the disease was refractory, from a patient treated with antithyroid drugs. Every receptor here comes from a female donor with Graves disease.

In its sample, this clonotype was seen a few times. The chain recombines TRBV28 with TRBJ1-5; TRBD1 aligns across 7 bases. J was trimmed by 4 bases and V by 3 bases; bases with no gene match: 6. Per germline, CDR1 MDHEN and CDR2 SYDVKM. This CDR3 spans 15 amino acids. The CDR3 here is CASSLAGGENQPQHF. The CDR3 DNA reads TGTGCCAGCAGTTTGGCAGGGGGGGAAAATCAGCCCCAGCATTTT.

The CDR3 reads CASGLVTGASYNEQFF. DNA for the CDR3: TGTGCTAGTGGTTTGGTAACGGGAGCGTCCTACAATGAGCAGTTCTTC. The gene calls are TRBV12-5 and TRBJ2-1; D is possibly TRBD2 (6 bases). This CDR3 contains 16 residues. Germline V gene lookup returns CDR1 LGHNT and CDR2 FRNRAP. V lost 0 bases, J lost 1 base, and 10 bases lay in between.

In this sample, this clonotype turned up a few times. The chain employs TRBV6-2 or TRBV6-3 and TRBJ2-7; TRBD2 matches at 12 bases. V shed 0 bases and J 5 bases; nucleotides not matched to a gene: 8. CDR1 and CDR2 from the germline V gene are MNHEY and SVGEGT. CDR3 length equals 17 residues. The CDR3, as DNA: TGTGCCAGCAGTTACTCTCCAAGGACTAGCGGGAACCACGAGCAGTACTTC. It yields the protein CASSYSPRTSGNHEQYF.

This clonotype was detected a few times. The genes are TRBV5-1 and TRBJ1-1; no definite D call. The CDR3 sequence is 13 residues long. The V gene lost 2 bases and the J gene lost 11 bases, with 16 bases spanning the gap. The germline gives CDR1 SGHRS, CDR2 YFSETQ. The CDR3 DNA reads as TGCGCCAGCAGCTTCGGGGAGGGCTACGGGGCTTTCTTT. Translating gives CASSFGEGYGAFF.

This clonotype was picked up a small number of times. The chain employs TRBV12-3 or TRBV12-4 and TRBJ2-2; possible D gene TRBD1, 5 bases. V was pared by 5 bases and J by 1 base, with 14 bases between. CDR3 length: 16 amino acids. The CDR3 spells CASSPRQGGNTGELFF. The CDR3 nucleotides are TGTGCCAGCAGTCCTAGGCAGGGCGGGAACACCGGGGAGCTGTTTTTT.

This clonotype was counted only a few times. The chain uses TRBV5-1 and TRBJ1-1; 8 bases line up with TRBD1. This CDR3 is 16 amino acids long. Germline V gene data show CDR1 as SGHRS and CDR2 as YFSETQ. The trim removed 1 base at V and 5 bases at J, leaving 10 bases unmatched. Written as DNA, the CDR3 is TGCGCCAGCAGCTTGTCTGGCCCAGGGGGCGGAACTGAAGCTTTCTTT. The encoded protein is CASSLSGPGGGTEAFF.

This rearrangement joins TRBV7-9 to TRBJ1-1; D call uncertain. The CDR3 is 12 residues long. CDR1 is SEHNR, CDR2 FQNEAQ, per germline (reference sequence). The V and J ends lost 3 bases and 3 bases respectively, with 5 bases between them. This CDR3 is CASSLIDTEAFF. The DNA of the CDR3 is TGTGCCAGCAGCTTGATCGACACTGAAGCTTTCTTT.

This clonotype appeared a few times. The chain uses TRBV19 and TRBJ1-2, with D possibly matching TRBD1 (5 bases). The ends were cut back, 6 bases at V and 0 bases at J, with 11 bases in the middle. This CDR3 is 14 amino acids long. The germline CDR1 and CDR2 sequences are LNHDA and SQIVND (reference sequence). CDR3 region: CASSGDGSNYGYTF. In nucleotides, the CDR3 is TGTGCCAGTAGCGGGGACGGTTCTAACTATGGCTACACCTTC.

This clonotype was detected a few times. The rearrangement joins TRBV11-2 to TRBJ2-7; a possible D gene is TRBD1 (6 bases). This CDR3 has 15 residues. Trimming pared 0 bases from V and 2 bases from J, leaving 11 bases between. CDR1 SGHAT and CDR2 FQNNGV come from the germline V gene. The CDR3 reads CASSLDLQGAYEQYF. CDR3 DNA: TGTGCCAGCAGCTTAGATCTACAGGGCGCCTACGAGCAGTACTTC.